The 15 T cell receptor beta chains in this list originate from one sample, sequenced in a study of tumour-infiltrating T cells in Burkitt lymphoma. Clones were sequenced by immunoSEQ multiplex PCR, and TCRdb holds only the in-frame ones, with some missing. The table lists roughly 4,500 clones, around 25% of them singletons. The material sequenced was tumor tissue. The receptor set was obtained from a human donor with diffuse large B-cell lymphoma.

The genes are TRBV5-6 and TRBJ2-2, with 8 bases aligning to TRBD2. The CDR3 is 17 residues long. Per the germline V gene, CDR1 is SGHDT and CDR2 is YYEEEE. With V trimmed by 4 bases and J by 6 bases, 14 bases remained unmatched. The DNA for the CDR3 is TGTGCCAGCAGCAGCAAAGTCGGGGGGGCGGAAGCCGGGGAGCTGTTTTTT. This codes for CASSSKVGGAEAGELFF.

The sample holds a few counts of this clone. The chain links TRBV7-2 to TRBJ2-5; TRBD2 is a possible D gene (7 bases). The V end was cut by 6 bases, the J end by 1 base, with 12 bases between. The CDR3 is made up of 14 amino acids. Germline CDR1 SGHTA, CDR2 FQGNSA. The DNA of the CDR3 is TGTGCCAGCAGTTTTGGGGGGGCCCAAGAGACCCAGTACTTC. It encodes CASSFGGAQETQYF.

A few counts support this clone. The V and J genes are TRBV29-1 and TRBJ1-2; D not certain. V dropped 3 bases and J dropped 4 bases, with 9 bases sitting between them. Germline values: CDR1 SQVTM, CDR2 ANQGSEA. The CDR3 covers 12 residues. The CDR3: CSVDGNLYGYTF. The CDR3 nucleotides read TGCAGCGTTGACGGCAATCTCTATGGCTACACCTTC.

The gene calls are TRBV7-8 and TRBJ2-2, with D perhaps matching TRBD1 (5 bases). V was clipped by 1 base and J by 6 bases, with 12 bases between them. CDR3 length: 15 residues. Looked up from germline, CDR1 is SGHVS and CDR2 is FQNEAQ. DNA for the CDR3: TGTGCCAGCAGCTTAGTTTCAGGGTCCCCCGGGGAGCTGTTTTTT. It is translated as CASSLVSGSPGELFF.

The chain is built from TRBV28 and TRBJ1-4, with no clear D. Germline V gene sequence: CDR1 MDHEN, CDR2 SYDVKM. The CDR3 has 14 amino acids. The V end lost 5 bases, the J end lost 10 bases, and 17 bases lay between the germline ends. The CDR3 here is CASSSAPIRGKLFF. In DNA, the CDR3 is TGTGCCAGCAGTAGCGCACCGATTCGCGGAAAACTGTTTTTT.

The chain's CDR3 is CASSQASGVDTEAFF. In DNA form, the CDR3 reads TGCGCCAGCAGCCAAGCATCAGGGGTGGACACTGAAGCTTTCTTT. This rearrangement joins TRBV4-1 to TRBJ1-1; D is perhaps TRBD1 (6 bases). Deletions cut 1 base from V and 3 bases from J, with 12 bases between. Germline V gene data show CDR1 as MGHRA and CDR2 as YSYEKL. CDR3 length: 15 residues.

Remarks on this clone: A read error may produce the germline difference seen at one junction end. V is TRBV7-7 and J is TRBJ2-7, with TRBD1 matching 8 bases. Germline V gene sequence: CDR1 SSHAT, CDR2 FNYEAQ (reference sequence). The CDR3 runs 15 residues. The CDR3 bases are TGTGCTAGCAGCGAATTGACAGGGGCTTACTACGAGCAGTACTTC. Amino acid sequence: CASSELTGAYYEQYF.

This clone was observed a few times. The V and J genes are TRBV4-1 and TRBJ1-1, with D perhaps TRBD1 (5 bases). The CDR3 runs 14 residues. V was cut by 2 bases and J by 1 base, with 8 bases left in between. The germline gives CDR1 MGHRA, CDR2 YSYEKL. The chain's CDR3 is CASSQTGTNTEAFF. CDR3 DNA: TGCGCCAGCAGCCAAACCGGGACGAACACTGAAGCTTTCTTT.

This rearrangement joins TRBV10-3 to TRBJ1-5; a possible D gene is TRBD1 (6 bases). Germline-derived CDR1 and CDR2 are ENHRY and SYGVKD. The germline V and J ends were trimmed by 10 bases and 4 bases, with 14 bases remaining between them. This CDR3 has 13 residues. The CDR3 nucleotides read TGTGCCAGCGCGGAGGGGGGGAATCAGCCCCAGCATTTT. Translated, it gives CASAEGGNQPQHF.

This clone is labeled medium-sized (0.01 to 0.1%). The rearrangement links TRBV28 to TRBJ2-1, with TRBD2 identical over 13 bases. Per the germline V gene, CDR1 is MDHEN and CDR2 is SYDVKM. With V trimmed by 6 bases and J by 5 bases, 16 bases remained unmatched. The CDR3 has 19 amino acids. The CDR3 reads CASSLRALAGGRKNNEQFF. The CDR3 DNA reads TGTGCCAGCAGCCTTCGGGCACTAGCGGGAGGGAGGAAAAACAATGAGCAGTTCTTC. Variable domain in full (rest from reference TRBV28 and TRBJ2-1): DVKVTQSSRYLVKRTGEKVFLECVQDMDHENMFWYRQDPGLGLRLIYFSYDVKMKEKGDIPEGYSVSREKKERFSLILESASTNQTSMYLCASSLRALAGGRKNNEQFFGPGTRLTVL.

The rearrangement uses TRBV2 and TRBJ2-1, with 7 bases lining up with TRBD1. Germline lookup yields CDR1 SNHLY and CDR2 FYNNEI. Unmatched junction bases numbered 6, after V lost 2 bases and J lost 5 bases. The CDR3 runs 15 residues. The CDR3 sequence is CASSEQGQLDNEQFF. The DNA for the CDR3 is TGTGCCAGCAGTGAACAGGGACAGTTGGACAATGAGCAGTTCTTC.

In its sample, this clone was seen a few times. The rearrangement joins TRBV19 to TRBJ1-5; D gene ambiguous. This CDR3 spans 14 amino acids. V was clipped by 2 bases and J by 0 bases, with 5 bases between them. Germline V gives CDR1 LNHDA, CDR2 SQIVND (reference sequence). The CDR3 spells CASSIRSSNQPQHF. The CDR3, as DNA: TGTGCCAGTAGTATAAGAAGTAGCAATCAGCCCCAGCATTTT.

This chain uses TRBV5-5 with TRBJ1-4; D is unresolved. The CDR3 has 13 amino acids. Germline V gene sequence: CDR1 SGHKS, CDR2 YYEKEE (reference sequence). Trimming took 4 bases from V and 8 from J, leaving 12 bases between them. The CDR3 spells CASSPLEYEKLFF. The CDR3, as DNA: TGTGCCAGCAGCCCACTCGAGTACGAAAAACTGTTTTTT.

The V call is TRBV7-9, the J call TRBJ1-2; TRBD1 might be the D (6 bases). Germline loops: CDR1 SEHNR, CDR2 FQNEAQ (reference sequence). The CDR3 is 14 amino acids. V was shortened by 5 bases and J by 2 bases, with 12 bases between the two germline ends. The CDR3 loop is CASSTLQGNYGYTF. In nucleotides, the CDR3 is TGTGCCAGCAGCACCTTACAGGGAAACTATGGCTACACCTTC. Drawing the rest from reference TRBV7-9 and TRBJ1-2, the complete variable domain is DTGVSQNPRHKITKRGQNVTFRCDPISEHNRLYWYRQTLGQGPEFLTYFQNEAQLEKSRLLSDRFSAERPKGSFSTLEIQRTEQGDSAMYLCASSTLQGNYGYTFGSGTRLTVV.

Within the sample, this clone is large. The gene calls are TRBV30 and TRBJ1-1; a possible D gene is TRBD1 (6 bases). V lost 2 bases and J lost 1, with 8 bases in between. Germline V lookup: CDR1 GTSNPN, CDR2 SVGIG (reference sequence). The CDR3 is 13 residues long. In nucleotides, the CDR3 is TGTGCCTGGAGTCAAGGGGGGAACACTGAAGCTTTCTTT. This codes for CAWSQGGNTEAFF.